This T cell receptor (beta chain) was sequenced for a study of blood T cell repertoires in COVID-19. Study-wide background: The United States, Italy and Spain supplied acute and convalescent COVID-19 samples.

Source study methods: How many nucleated cells were present was estimated from reference gene primer amplification. Sequenced by immunoSEQ multiplex PCR; TCRdb stores in-frame clones only, minus some. V, J and clone size reflect that table, while D and trimming were determined from the DNA. The profile shows roughly 80,000 clones, around 80% of them singletons. The V end lost 2 bases, the J end lost 4 bases, and 7 bases lay between the germline ends. This CDR3 spans 13 amino acids. In germline, CDR1 is SGHTA, CDR2 FQGNSA. J is TRBJ2-3 and V is TRBV7-2; tentatively, D is TRBD1 (5 bases). This sequence was found in a man aged 60 to 69 with active or convalescent COVID-19. The specimen sequenced was peripheral blood. The chain's CDR3 is CASSLQGSDTQYF. The CDR3 DNA is TGTGCCAGCAGCTTACAGGGTTCAGATACGCAGTATTTT.